These 26 T cell receptor beta chains were sequenced from one sample in a study of Tregs in tolerant kidney transplant recipients. Produced via immunoSEQ multiplex PCR; TCRdb's table is partial and in-frame only. The sample's table shows roughly 34,000 clones. Specimen: CD8+ T cells from blood, collected before the transplant. The receptors derive from a human donor who received a combined kidney and bone marrow transplant.

About this clone itself: The read stops 3 residues short of the end of the CDR3; the missing end is completed from the germline J gene. The genes are TRBV11-2 and TRBJ2-7; 9 positions agree with TRBD1. The V gene's germline CDR1 is SGHAT and CDR2 FQNNGV. V trimming: 3 bases; J trimming: 4 bases; junction bases outside the gene matches: 4. The CDR3 runs to 14 residues. CDR3 protein: CASSLGQGLYEQYF. The CDR3 bases that were read are TGTGCCAGCAGCTTGGGACAGGGTCTATACGAG.

As regards this clone: The CDR3 end lies 3 residues beyond the end of the read and is filled in from the germline J gene. The V gene is TRBV10-3, the J gene TRBJ2-5; TRBD2 is a possible D gene (5 bases). CDR1 is ENHRY and CDR2 is SYGVKD in the germline V gene. The CDR3 has 13 amino acids. Trimming shortened V by 0 bases and J by 5 bases, and 7 bases separated the two germline ends. This chain's CDR3 is CAISESERETQYF. The CDR3 bases that were read are TGTGCCATCAGTGAGTCAGAGCGGGAGACC.

On this clone itself: The read halts 3 residues ahead of the CDR3 end, with the missing end drawn from the germline J gene. The chain recombines TRBV7-9 with TRBJ1-5, with TRBD1 as a possible D gene (6 bases). This CDR3 contains 14 residues. Trimming cost V 5 bases and J 5 bases, with 13 bases left between them. Germline loops: CDR1 SEHNR, CDR2 FQNEAQ (reference sequence). CDR3 sequence: CASSKTGLYQPQHF. CDR3 bases read: TGTGCCAGCAGCAAAACAGGGTTATATCAGCCC.

In regard to this clone: The CDR3 is cut off 3 residues early in the read; its end comes from the germline J gene. The chain couples TRBV28 to TRBJ1-5; D not certain. V lost 3 bases and J lost 3, with 12 bases in between. The CDR3 spans 15 residues. CDR1 and CDR2 from the germline V gene are MDHEN and SYDVKM. The CDR3 DNA, read in part, is TGTGCCAGCAGTTTTGTGACGCGGGACAATCAGCCC. It is translated as CASSFVTRDNQP. The full-length CDR3 reads as CASSFVTRDNQPQHF.

On this clone itself: The read ends 3 residues shy of where the CDR3 ends; the end is completed using the germline J gene. The gene calls are TRBV18 and TRBJ1-4, with a weak D call TRBD1 (6 bases). The length of the CDR3 is 20 residues. Trimming removed 0 bases at V and 0 bases at J, with 20 bases between. Per germline, CDR1 KGHSH and CDR2 LQKENI. CDR3 in amino acids: CASSPPPYLKDSTTNEKLFF. The sequenced CDR3 bases are TGTGCCAGCTCACCACCGCCTTACCTCAAGGACAGCACAACTAATGAAAAA.

Remarks on this clone: The CDR3 end falls 3 residues outside the read, so it is completed with the germline J gene. This chain connects TRBV7-9 to TRBJ2-1; D unclear. The CDR3 has 12 residues. Looked up from germline, CDR1 is SEHNR and CDR2 is FQNEAQ (reference sequence). V lost 5 bases and J 5 bases, leaving 7 bases between the germline ends. The covered CDR3 bases are TGTGCCAGCAGCCCAACAAACAATGAG. Its protein product is CASSPTNNE. The whole CDR3 protein reads CASSPTNNEQFF.

As for this clone: The read is 3 residues too short to cover the CDR3 end, so that end is filled in from the germline J gene. The chain joins TRBV5-1 to TRBJ1-1; TRBD1 is a possible D gene (6 bases). Germline loops: CDR1 SGHRS, CDR2 YFSETQ. The CDR3 spans 11 residues. CDR3 bases read: TGCGCCAGCAGCGCGGGGGGCGAA. This gives the protein CASSAGGE. The whole CDR3 region reads CASSAGGEAFF.

Note on this clone: The read falls 3 residues short of the CDR3 end, and the missing part is taken from the germline J gene. V is TRBV5-6 and J is TRBJ2-7; D is perhaps TRBD1 (5 bases). The CDR3 is made up of 15 amino acids. V was clipped by 8 bases and J by 2 bases, with 20 bases between them. CDR1 SGHDT and CDR2 YYEEEE come from the germline V gene. CDR3 bases read: TGTGCCAGTACCTCAGGGTTTGCCCCAACCTACGAG. It codes for CASTSGFAPTYE. In full, the CDR3 reads CASTSGFAPTYEQYF.

About this clone itself: The sequence runs out 3 residues before the end of the CDR3; the remainder is reconstructed from the germline J gene. V usage is TRBV18 and J usage is TRBJ2-7; 9 nucleotides match TRBD1. J gave up 2 bases and V 1 base, and 9 bases lay outside the gene matches. This CDR3 is built from 17 residues. The germline V gene encodes CDR1 KGHSH and CDR2 LQKENI. CDR3 residues: CASSPLHWTGDTYEQYF. The covered CDR3 bases are TGTGCCAGCTCACCACTACACTGGACAGGGGACACCTACGAG.

On this clone itself: The DNA ends 3 residues before the CDR3 does, and the rest of the CDR3 is filled in from the germline J gene. The V and J genes are TRBV29-1 and TRBJ1-1; D is possibly TRBD1 (6 bases). CDR1 SQVTM and CDR2 ANQGSEA come from the germline V gene. V was clipped by 8 bases and J by 2 bases, with 12 bases between them. The CDR3 totals 12 residues. The CDR3 reads CSSRTVNTEAFF. CDR3 DNA, as far as it was read: TGCAGCTCACGGACAGTCAACACTGAA.

Details on this clone: From the germline J gene comes the end of the CDR3, since the read stops 3 residues before it. This chain uses TRBV11-2 with TRBJ1-1; D remains ambiguous. This CDR3 comprises 15 residues. The germline gives CDR1 SGHAT, CDR2 FQNNGV. The V end was cut by 1 base, the J end by 4 bases, with 13 bases between. The sequenced CDR3 bases are TGTGCCAGCAGCTTAGGTCCCGGGCGGGTCACTGAA. As protein: CASSLGPGRVTE. The whole CDR3 sequence reads CASSLGPGRVTEAFF.

As to this clone: The read falls 3 residues short of the CDR3 end, and the missing part is taken from the germline J gene. V usage is TRBV5-6 and J usage is TRBJ1-2; D is undetermined. This CDR3 has 11 amino acids. In germline, CDR1 is SGHDT, CDR2 YYEEEE. V was pared by 2 bases and J by 7 bases, with 6 bases between. The CDR3 sequence is CASSFEGGYTF. Incomplete CDR3 DNA: TGTGCCAGCAGCTTTGAGGGTGGC.

Turning to this clone: The DNA ends 3 residues before the CDR3 does, and the rest of the CDR3 is filled in from the germline J gene. V and J are TRBV29-1 and TRBJ2-7; 8 bases are shared with TRBD1. Unmatched junction bases numbered 8, after V lost 5 bases and J lost 5 bases. This CDR3 comprises 13 residues. The germline gives CDR1 SQVTM, CDR2 ANQGSEA. The CDR3 region is CSVRAGGSDEQYF. The sequenced part of the CDR3 DNA is TGCAGCGTTCGGGCAGGGGGCTCGGACGAG.

Of note for this clone: The read stops 3 residues short of the end of the CDR3; the missing end is completed from the germline J gene. This chain uses TRBV11-2 with TRBJ2-7; D uncertain. The CDR3 has 12 amino acids. The germline V gene encodes CDR1 SGHAT and CDR2 FQNNGV. Trimming shortened V by 1 base and J by 4 bases, and 5 bases separated the two germline ends. CDR3 DNA, as far as it was read: TGTGCCAGCAGCTTAGTAGTTTACGAG. It specifies CASSLVVYE. The full CDR3 sequence reads CASSLVVYEQYF.

The CDR3 region is CASSIRQGYGYTF. The part of the CDR3 DNA that was read is TGTGCCAGCAGTATAAGACAGGGCTATGGC. The rearrangement links TRBV6-2 or TRBV6-3 to TRBJ1-2, with 7 positions matching TRBD1. The CDR3 end lies 3 residues beyond the end of the read and is filled in from the germline J gene. This CDR3 contains 13 residues. From germline, CDR1 is MNHEY and CDR2 SVGEGT. Trimming at V came to 5 bases and at J to 4 bases, leaving 4 bases not matched to a gene.

Comment on this clone: One junction end does not reproduce the germline sequence, and a read error may be involved. The sequenced part of the CDR3 DNA is TGTGCCAGCAGCCCTAGCGGGTACAGTGAG. Amino acid sequence: CASSPSGYSE. The full CDR3 sequence reads CASSPSGYSEQFF. The chain combines TRBV11-3 with TRBJ2-1; TRBD2 aligns across 8 bases. The read gets to within 3 residues of the CDR3 end, and the germline J gene fills in the rest. CDR3 length: 13 amino acids. Per the germline V gene, CDR1 is SGHNT and CDR2 is YENEEA.

As to this clone: The read is 3 residues too short to cover the CDR3 end, so that end is filled in from the germline J gene. This chain joins TRBV7-8 and TRBJ1-4; TRBD1 is a possible D gene (6 bases). Germline CDR1 SGHVS, CDR2 FQNEAQ. This CDR3 has 16 amino acids. V was shortened by 5 bases and J by 3 bases, with 16 bases between the two germline ends. The CDR3 protein is CASSRGEGVANEKLFF. CDR3 bases read: TGTGCCAGCAGCAGGGGAGAGGGGGTAGCTAATGAAAAA.

Of note for this clone: The CDR3 end falls 3 residues outside the read, so it is completed with the germline J gene. This chain connects TRBV2 to TRBJ2-7; no firm D call. Germline CDR1 reads SNHLY; CDR2 reads FYNNEI. V gave up 7 bases and J gave up 4 bases, with 11 bases separating them. This CDR3 comprises 12 residues. The DNA read from the CDR3 is TGTGCCAGCAAGGCAGGTACTTACGAG. Translation gives CASKAGTYE. The entire CDR3 protein is CASKAGTYEQYF.

A note on this clone: The read terminates 3 residues before the CDR3 end, so the remaining end is supplied by the germline J gene. The chain employs TRBV2 and TRBJ2-5; 8 bases are shared with TRBD2. The CDR3 covers 13 residues. The ends lost 7 bases at V and 7 bases at J; junction bases unmatched: 8. Looked up from germline, CDR1 is SNHLY and CDR2 is FYNNEI. This CDR3 is CASTTGGAGTQYF. The sequenced CDR3 bases are TGTGCCAGCACTACGGGGGGGGCGGGGACC.

As concerns this clone: Read data end 3 residues before the CDR3 end; the end is taken from the germline J gene. This sequence joins TRBV7-6 and TRBJ2-3, with 8 nucleotides matching TRBD2. The CDR3 extends over 15 amino acids. Germline V CDR1 and CDR2: SGHVS, FNYEAQ. Trimming removed 5 bases from V and 0 bases from J; junction bases left unmatched: 4. The CDR3 region is CASSGERGSTDTQYF. CDR3 DNA (partial): TGTGCCAGCAGCGGGGAGCGGGGGAGCACAGATACG.

Regarding this clone: The CDR3 end falls 3 residues outside the read, so it is completed with the germline J gene. The J gene is TRBJ2-3, the V gene TRBV7-6; 7 positions agree with TRBD2. Germline CDR1 SGHVS, CDR2 FNYEAQ. This CDR3 has 13 amino acids. The CDR3 here is CASSPTGGGSQYF. The sequenced part of the CDR3 DNA is TGTGCCAGCAGCCCCACGGGGGGTGGCTCG.

On this clone itself: The read falls 3 residues short of the CDR3 end, and the missing part is taken from the germline J gene. This chain links TRBV5-1 with TRBJ1-1; 8 nucleotides line up with TRBD1. The V segment lost 1 base and the J segment 2 bases; nucleotides outside the gene matches: 13. Looked up from germline, CDR1 is SGHRS and CDR2 is YFSETQ. The CDR3 has 18 amino acids. Incomplete CDR3 DNA: TGCGCCAGCAGCTTGATGCAGGGGGCATGGGAATTCAACACTGAA. Translated, it gives CASSLMQGAWEFNTE. The CDR3 reads in full as CASSLMQGAWEFNTEAFF.

A word on this clone: The CDR3 end is not reached by the read, which stops 3 residues before it; the germline J gene fills it in. The same CDR3 arises from other DNA sequences in this sample as well. This rearrangement joins TRBV19 to TRBJ2-2; D is undetermined. Looked up from germline, CDR1 is LNHDA and CDR2 is SQIVND (reference sequence). The CDR3 consists of 14 residues. Trimming took off 5 bases at V and 6 bases at J, with 13 bases between the two ends. CDR3 bases read: TGTGCCAGTAGTTCAGGCGAGTCCTCCGGGGAG. This codes for CASSSGESSGE. The CDR3, in full, reads CASSSGESSGELFF.

A remark on this clone: The read comes to an end 3 residues before the CDR3 does, leaving the germline J gene to fill in the end. This chain joins TRBV7-9 and TRBJ1-3; 7 positions agree with TRBD1. Germline V gene sequence: CDR1 SEHNR, CDR2 FQNEAQ (reference sequence). The CDR3 consists of 14 residues. V was pared by 5 bases and J by 1 base, with 2 bases of the junction left unmatched. The DNA read from the CDR3 is TGTGCCAGCAGCCCGACAGGGTCTGGAAACACC. It translates to CASSPTGSGNT. The whole CDR3 sequence reads CASSPTGSGNTIYF.

A note on this clone: The CDR3 end lies 3 residues beyond the end of the read and is filled in from the germline J gene. V is TRBV6-1 and J is TRBJ1-2; D gene ambiguous. Germline CDR1 MNHNS, CDR2 SASEGT. CDR3 length equals 14 residues. V was cut by 2 bases and J by 4 bases, with 11 bases left in between. The CDR3: CASSEYSNPYGYTF. The covered CDR3 bases are TGTGCCAGCAGTGAATACAGCAACCCCTATGGC.

About this clone itself: The CDR3 end falls 3 residues outside the read, so it is completed with the germline J gene. V gene TRBV7-2 combines with J gene TRBJ1-2; TRBD1 matches at 7 bases. The ends lost 3 bases at V and 3 bases at J; junction bases unmatched: 1. The CDR3 consists of 13 residues. The germline gives CDR1 SGHTA, CDR2 FQGNSA. CDR3 DNA (partial): TGTGCCAGCAGCTTCGGGACAGACTATGGC. Protein product: CASSFGTDYG. The full CDR3 is CASSFGTDYGYTF.